This T cell receptor (beta chain) was identified in a study of blood T cells in healthy people across ages. Overall study findings and caveats: Diversity of TCR beta per million T cells declined in a roughly linear way with age. Those diversity estimates obtained from one million T cells were thought to be underestimates.

The germline V gene encodes CDR1 MNHEY and CDR2 SVGEGT. The CDR3 covers 13 residues. Trimming removed 6 bases from V and 8 bases from J, with 11 bases in between. Those donating, healthy Caucasian individuals from Russia, were aged about 6 to 100. Sample-barcoded 5' priming and a J-beta primer mix drove a second PCR of 7 to 11 cycles. TCRdb reprocessed the 5' RACE reads via MiXCR and lists one record per CDR3 protein. Among around 2 million distinct CDR3 sequences listed, more than 35% were seen once. On this clonotype: Its antigen is undetermined.

The chain employs TRBV6-2 or TRBV6-3 and TRBJ1-6; D not resolved. The receptor's source is a human donor in good health. The specimen was blood. The CDR3 DNA reads as TGTGCCAGCAGCTACGGACCGGATTCACCCCTCCACTTT. Translated: CASSYGPDSPLHF.